These 25 T cell receptor beta chains were all obtained from the same sample, sequenced in a study of T cells in narcolepsy. Sequenced by immunoSEQ multiplex PCR; TCRdb stores in-frame clones only, minus some. This table has 25,000 to 35,000 clones, around 86% appearing once. Sequenced input: memory (CD45RA-) CD4+ T cells from blood. The receptor set was obtained from a human donor in good health.

CDR3 region: CASSRPDREGTDTQYF. As DNA, the CDR3 is TGTGCCAGCAGCCGACCAGACAGGGAGGGAACAGATACGCAGTATTTT. This rearrangement joins TRBV28 to TRBJ2-3; TRBD1 or TRBD2 may be the D gene (7 bases each). CDR1 MDHEN and CDR2 SYDVKM come from the germline V gene. V lost 6 bases and J 3 bases, leaving 19 bases between the germline ends. The CDR3 is made up of 16 amino acids.

This chain joins TRBV7-2 and TRBJ1-5; 8 nucleotides agree with TRBD1. Germline trimming cut 5 bases from V and 6 bases from J; bases unmatched to any gene: 9. The CDR3 is made up of 15 amino acids. The germline V gene has CDR1 SGHTA and CDR2 FQGNSA. The CDR3 DNA reads TGTGCCAGCAGCCTTCGACAGGGGCGGGGTCAGCCCCAGCATTTT. Protein: CASSLRQGRGQPQHF.

The V gene is TRBV18, the J gene TRBJ2-2; D may be TRBD1 (6 bases). Trimming pared 3 bases from V and 2 bases from J, leaving 13 bases between. Germline V lookup: CDR1 KGHSH, CDR2 LQKENI. This CDR3 is 16 amino acids long. Here the CDR3 reads CASSPPRDTNTGELFF. The CDR3 DNA follows: TGTGCCAGCTCACCCCCCCGGGACACTAACACCGGGGAGCTGTTTTTT.

The genes are TRBV10-3 and TRBJ2-7; 9 nucleotides agree with TRBD1. CDR1 and CDR2 (germline): ENHRY, SYGVKD. CDR3 length: 17 amino acids. With V trimmed by 0 bases and J by 2 bases, 8 bases remained unmatched. CDR3 sequence reads: CAISESKSGQGTYEQYF. DNA of the CDR3: TGTGCCATCAGTGAGTCGAAATCGGGACAGGGTACCTACGAGCAGTACTTC.

This clone was picked up one time. The chain carries TRBV9 and TRBJ2-1; D gene uncertain. The CDR3 contains 11 residues. Germline CDR1 SGDLS, CDR2 YYNGEE. Trimming took 7 bases from V and 8 from J, leaving 10 bases between them. CDR3 in amino acids: CASQSSDEQFF. The CDR3 DNA reads TGTGCCAGCCAGAGCAGCGATGAGCAGTTCTTC.

This clone was detected only a few times. The rearrangement uses TRBV7-2 and TRBJ2-1; D call uncertain. V lost 1 base and J lost 0, with 10 bases in between. This CDR3 region has 16 residues. The germline V gene encodes CDR1 SGHTA and CDR2 FQGNSA. CDR3 nucleotides: TGTGCCAGCAGCTTAGTAGGGTCCACCTCCTACAATGAGCAGTTCTTC. Amino acid sequence: CASSLVGSTSYNEQFF.

The chain couples TRBV5-1 to TRBJ1-2; D is undetermined. V was cut by 0 bases and J by 3 bases, with 9 bases left in between. This CDR3 has 14 amino acids. Germline V CDR1 and CDR2: SGHRS, YFSETQ. Here the CDR3 reads CASSLDRHHYGYTF. As DNA, the CDR3 is TGCGCCAGCAGCTTGGACAGACACCACTATGGCTACACCTTC.

This clone was detected only a few times. The genes are TRBV10-3 and TRBJ2-7, with D tentatively TRBD1 (6 bases). V was cut by 5 bases and J by 4 bases, with 9 bases left in between. Germline loops: CDR1 ENHRY, CDR2 SYGVKD. The CDR3 length is 12 residues. This CDR3 is CAISPQGYEQYV. In nucleotides, the CDR3 is TGTGCCATCAGTCCCCAGGGGTACGAGCAGTACGTC.

The sample holds one count of this clone. The chain uses TRBV18 and TRBJ2-3; 7 bases align to TRBD1. V lost 3 bases, J lost 2 bases, and 5 bases stayed unmatched. The V gene's germline CDR1 is KGHSH and CDR2 LQKENI. This CDR3 is built from 15 residues. The CDR3 loop reads CASSPRDRLTDTQYF. For the CDR3, the DNA is TGTGCCAGCTCACCTCGGGACAGACTCACAGATACGCAGTATTTT.

This clone qualifies as medium-sized. The rearrangement joins TRBV5-4 to TRBJ2-7; 7 bases are shared with TRBD1. The germline CDR1 and CDR2 sequences are SGHNT and YYREEE (reference sequence). This CDR3 spans 15 amino acids. The J segment lost 1 base and the V segment lost 4 bases, leaving 8 bases of the junction unmatched. In DNA form, the CDR3 reads TGTGCCAGCAGCGACCGGGACAGCCTTTCCTACGAGCAGTACTTC. Protein product: CASSDRDSLSYEQYF.

This clone is medium-sized within its sample. The chain has TRBV5-8 and TRBJ2-2, with 8 bases lining up with TRBD2. The germline gives CDR1 SGHTS, CDR2 YDEGEE. The V gene end was trimmed by 2 bases and the J gene end by 5 bases; junction bases not matched to a gene: 5. The CDR3 sequence is 15 residues long. Here the CDR3 DNA reads TGTGCCAGCAGCTTCGGACTAGCTAGGACCGGGGAGCTGTTTTTT. Protein: CASSFGLARTGELFF.

The chain joins TRBV5-1 to TRBJ1-4; D gene ambiguous. This CDR3 region has 14 residues. The germline gives CDR1 SGHRS, CDR2 YFSETQ. Trimming removed 0 bases from V and 6 bases from J, with 9 bases in between. DNA of the CDR3: TGCGCCAGCAGCTTGGAAGGTGCGGATGAAAAACTGTTTTTT. This codes for CASSLEGADEKLFF.

Here the CDR3 reads CASSYWGMNTEAFF. The CDR3 coding sequence is TGTGCCAGCAGTTATTGGGGCATGAACACTGAAGCTTTCTTT. The chain carries TRBV6-5 and TRBJ1-1; tentatively, D is TRBD1 (5 bases). The length of the CDR3 is 14 residues. Germline CDR1 MNHEY, CDR2 SVGAGI. The V gene lost 3 bases and the J gene lost 0 bases, with 8 bases spanning the gap.

The V and J genes are TRBV5-6 and TRBJ2-3; D is unresolved. V lost 4 bases to trimming and J lost 4 bases, with 10 bases between them. The CDR3 has 13 amino acids. The V gene's germline CDR1 is SGHDT and CDR2 YYEEEE. CDR3 region: CASSVLQADTQYF. The CDR3 nucleotides are TGTGCCAGCAGCGTTCTGCAGGCAGATACGCAGTATTTT.

This chain joins TRBV6-5 and TRBJ2-1; D is unclear. V was pared by 0 bases and J by 11 bases, with 5 bases between. The V gene's germline CDR1 is MNHEY and CDR2 SVGAGI. The CDR3 is made up of 11 amino acids. CDR3 in amino acids: CASSYSRKQFF. DNA for the CDR3: TGTGCCAGCAGTTACTCACGAAAGCAGTTCTTC.

CDR3 protein: CASAMGQAYGYTF. The CDR3 DNA reads TGTGCCAGCGCGATGGGACAGGCCTATGGCTACACCTTC. This sequence joins TRBV27 and TRBJ1-2, with 8 bases aligning to TRBD1. Per the germline V gene, CDR1 is MNHEY and CDR2 is SMNVEV (reference sequence). The junction had 6 bases not matched to a gene; V was cut back by 8 bases and J by 4 bases. This CDR3 spans 13 amino acids.

The chain combines TRBV6-1 with TRBJ2-2; D could derive from TRBD1 or TRBD2 (6 bases each). V was clipped by 4 bases and J by 3 bases, with 12 bases between them. Germline V gives CDR1 MNHNS, CDR2 SASEGT. The CDR3 sequence is 15 residues long. CDR3 nucleotide sequence: TGTGCCAGCAGTGGGAGGGGGATGGACACCGGGGAGCTGTTTTTT. Translating gives CASSGRGMDTGELFF.

This chain joins TRBV7-9 and TRBJ1-3; D gene ambiguous. The CDR3 has 15 residues. Germline assignment: CDR1 SEHNR and CDR2 FQNEAQ (reference sequence). The V end was cut by 4 bases, the J end by 2 bases, with 12 bases between. In nucleotides, the CDR3 is TGTGCCAGCAGCTCCGTAGGGTTCCCTGGAAACACCATATATTTT. Translating gives CASSSVGFPGNTIYF.

This clone was counted once. The J gene is TRBJ2-1, the V gene TRBV5-4; D might be TRBD1 (5 bases). The CDR3 length is 16 residues. The germline gives CDR1 SGHNT, CDR2 YYREEE (reference sequence). V was cut by 4 bases and J by 0 bases, with 14 bases left in between. CDR3 nucleotide sequence: TGTGCCAGCAGCAACTGGACATTGAGCTCCTACAATGAGCAGTTCTTC. Protein product: CASSNWTLSSYNEQFF.

Regarding this clone: The junction departs from the called germline gene at one end, perhaps through a read error. The chain employs TRBV7-8 and TRBJ1-2; possible D gene TRBD1, 6 bases. The CDR3 totals 12 residues. Germline CDR1 reads SGHVS; CDR2 reads FQNEAQ. The DNA of the CDR3 is TGTGCCAGCAGCACCACAGGGTTTGGCCACACCTTC. Its protein product is CASSTTGFGHTF.

The chain recombines TRBV9 with TRBJ1-2; no firm D call. The CDR3 consists of 13 residues. Trimming cost V 0 bases and J 2 bases, with 5 bases left between them. CDR1 is SGDLS and CDR2 is YYNGEE in the germline V gene. The CDR3 region is CASSVEENYGYTF. The CDR3 DNA follows: TGTGCCAGCAGCGTAGAGGAAAACTATGGCTACACCTTC.

J is TRBJ2-1 and V is TRBV7-2, with a weak D call TRBD1 (8 bases). Trimming took 4 bases from V and 4 from J, leaving 17 bases between them. From germline, CDR1 is SGHTA and CDR2 FQGNSA. CDR3 length: 16 amino acids. The CDR3 sequence: CASSSGGAGVYNEQFF. Written as DNA, the CDR3 is TGTGCCAGCAGCTCAGGGGGCGCGGGAGTGTACAATGAGCAGTTCTTC.

The chain is built from TRBV4-3 and TRBJ2-2; D possibly corresponds to TRBD1 (6 bases). V lost 1 base, J lost 8 bases, and 14 bases lay in between. CDR1 and CDR2 (germline): LGHNA, YSLEER. The CDR3 runs to 15 residues. CDR3 nucleotides: TGCGCCAGCAGCCAAGCCTCAGGGGCGGGTGGGGAGCTGTTTTTT. Amino acids: CASSQASGAGGELFF.

The rearrangement uses TRBV7-9 and TRBJ2-2; no clear D. V was trimmed by 4 bases and J by 5 bases, leaving 17 bases between them. The CDR3 extends over 16 amino acids. Germline V gives CDR1 SEHNR, CDR2 FQNEAQ (reference sequence). CDR3 in amino acids: CASSSSKPTGTGELFF. The CDR3 DNA follows: TGTGCCAGCAGCTCCTCGAAACCCACCGGGACCGGGGAGCTGTTTTTT.

There are a few counts of this clone. The chain recombines TRBV4-3 with TRBJ1-3; unclear D gene. V lost 0 bases and J lost 0, with 9 bases in between. This CDR3 is built from 16 residues. CDR1 is LGHNA and CDR2 is YSLEER in the germline V gene. CDR3 in amino acids: CASSQDLPFSGNTIYF. CDR3 DNA sequence: TGCGCCAGCAGCCAAGATCTACCTTTCTCTGGAAACACCATATATTTT.